The 5 T cell receptor beta chains presented below share a single source sample, sequenced in a study of tumor and adjacent non-tumor tissue in lung cancer (dated by TCRdb to between 2018 and 2020). The library was produced with multiplex PCR. Sequencer: Illumina HiSeq 2500. TCRbeta libraries were constructed through three rounds of nested PCR with primers (Table S4) according to protocols adapted from ARM-PCR. TCRdb reworked the public reads: Q25 trimming with fastp, MiXCR clone assembly, productive beta chains retained. One record per CDR3 amino acid sequence lists the most common genes and DNA. Across this sample there are some 93,000 distinct CDR3 sequences, with 67% seen only once. Clones ranked in the top ten supply about 17% of the sample. Bulk unsorted tissue served as the source for RNA extraction, and RNA quality was assessed using a NanoDrop ND-1000 and an Agilent 2100. The sequencing input was lung tumor tissue. The source is a man aged 55 to 69 with non-small cell lung cancer.

With respect to this clonotype: A junction end diverges from the germline sequence, so it may reflect a read error. The gene calls are TRBV4-2 and TRBJ2-7, with a weak D call TRBD2 (6 bases). This CDR3 spans 16 amino acids. Per germline, CDR1 LGHNA and CDR2 YNFKEQ. The CDR3 spells CASGQVASGPSYKQYF. CDR3 coding DNA: TGTGCCAGCGGCCAAGTCGCCAGCGGGCCTTCCTACAAGCAGTACTTC.

The chain links TRBV29-1 to TRBJ2-2; no clear D gene. The CDR3 loop spans 13 amino acids. With 7 bases removed from V and 9 bases from J, the gap between germline ends came to 18 bases. The germline gives CDR1 SQVTM, CDR2 ANQGSEA. DNA for the CDR3: TGCAGCGCTAATACTCTGAACGCCCGGGAGCTGTTTTTT. It translates to CSANTLNARELFF.

A note on this clonotype: A much larger clone is a single base away; this may be a read error. The chain couples TRBV5-1 to TRBJ1-1; perhaps TRBD1 as D (6 bases). This CDR3 spans 13 amino acids. Germline CDR1 and CDR2: SGHRS and YFSETQ. CDR3 residues: CASSIQGITEALF. Here the CDR3 DNA reads TGCGCCAGCAGCATCCAGGGGATTACTGAAGCTCTCTTT.

Remarks on this clonotype: A much larger clone lies a single base off, so this may be a read error. The J gene is TRBJ2-1, the V gene TRBV5-1; D gene ambiguous. The J call may be wrong; the DNA end is better matched by TRBJ2-7. Germline V gives CDR1 SGHRS, CDR2 YFSETQ. CDR3 length equals 11 residues. DNA of the CDR3: TGCGCCAGCCAGAAGTCGAGTGAGCAGTACTTC. Residues: CASQKSSEQYF.

As regards this clonotype: A clone one base away is much larger, so this may be a read error. The chain recombines TRBV4-1 with TRBJ1-5; D gene unclear. The J call could be wrong; TRBJ2-3 is a better fit for the DNA end. CDR1 is MGHRA and CDR2 is YSYEKL in the germline V gene. This CDR3 region has 14 residues. CDR3 region: CASSKGRSNQPQYF. The CDR3 region has the DNA TGCGCCAGCAGCAAGGGAAGGAGCAATCAGCCCCAGTATTTT.